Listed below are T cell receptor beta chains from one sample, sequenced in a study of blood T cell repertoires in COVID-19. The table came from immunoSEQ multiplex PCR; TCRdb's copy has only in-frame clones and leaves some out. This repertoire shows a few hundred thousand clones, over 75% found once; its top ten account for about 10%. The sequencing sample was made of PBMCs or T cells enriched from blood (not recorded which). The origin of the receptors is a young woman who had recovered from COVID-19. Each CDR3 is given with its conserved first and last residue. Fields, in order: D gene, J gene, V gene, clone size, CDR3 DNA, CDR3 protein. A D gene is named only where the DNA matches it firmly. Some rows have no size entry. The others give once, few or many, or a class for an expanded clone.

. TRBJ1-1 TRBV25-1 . TGTGCCAGCTACTCGAACACTGAAGCTTTCTTT CASYSNTEAFF
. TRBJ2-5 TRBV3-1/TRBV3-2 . TGTGCCAGCAGCCAAGAGGTACAGGCGCTCCAAGAGACCCAGTACTTC CASSQEVQALQETQYF
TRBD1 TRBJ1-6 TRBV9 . TGTGCCAGCAGCGTGACAGGGGAAACATATAATTCACCCCTCCACTTT CASSVTGETYNSPLHF
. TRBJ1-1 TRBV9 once TGTGCCAGCAGCGTAGCTACCCGGCAGGGTGAAATGAACACTGAAGCTTTCTTT CASSVATRQGEMNTEAFF
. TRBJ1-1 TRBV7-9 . TGTGCCAGCAGCTTAGCGTTAGGGGACACTGAAGCTTTCTTT CASSLALGDTEAFF
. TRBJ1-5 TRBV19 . TGTGCCAGTAGTCTAGGAGGGGGGGACAATCAGCCCCAGCATTTT CASSLGGGDNQPQHF
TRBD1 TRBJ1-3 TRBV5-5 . TGTGCCAGCGGACAGGGGTCAAGGGTCTCTGGAAACACCATATATTTT CASGQGSRVSGNTIYF
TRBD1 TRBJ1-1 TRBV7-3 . TGTGCCAGCAGTCAACAGGGGGCAAGTGCTTTCTTT CASSQQGASAFF
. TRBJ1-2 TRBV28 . TGTGCCAGCAGTTTGAGGGCGGGTGGCTACACCTTC CASSLRAGGYTF
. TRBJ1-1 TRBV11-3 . TGTGCCAGCAGCCTCAGGGGTAACACTGAAGCTTTCTTT CASSLRGNTEAFF
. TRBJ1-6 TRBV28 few TGTGCCAGCAGTTTACCCCAGGGCAGGAATTCACCCCTCCACTTT CASSLPQGRNSPLHF
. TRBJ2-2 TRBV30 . TGTGCCTGGACTCGGGGCGGGGAGCTGTTTTTT CAWTRGGELFF
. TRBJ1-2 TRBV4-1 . TGCGCCAGCAGCGACCCCCCCCGGACTCCCGAGTATGGCTACACCTTC CASSDPPRTPEYGYTF
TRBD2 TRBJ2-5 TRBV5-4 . TGTGCCAGCAGCTTGAAGGCGGGAGGGGGAGAGACCCAGTACTTC CASSLKAGGGETQYF
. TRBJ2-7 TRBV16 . TGTGCCAGCAGCCATGTAGACAGCTACGAGCAGTACTTC CASSHVDSYEQYF
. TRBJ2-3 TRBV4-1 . TGCGCCAGCAGCCAAGTCGGGGTCAGCACAGATACGCAGTATTTT CASSQVGVSTDTQYF
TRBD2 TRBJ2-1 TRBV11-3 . TGTGCCAGCAGCTCCGGGACTAGCATGTTCTTC CASSSGTSMFF
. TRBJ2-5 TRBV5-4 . TGTGCCAGCAGCTCGGTCGCGGGGGCGGCGGAGACCCAGTACTTC CASSSVAGAAETQYF
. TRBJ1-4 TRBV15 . TGTGCCACCAGCAGAGATTTGGGGGGATTCGCAACTAATGAAAAACTGTTTTTT CATSRDLGGFATNEKLFF
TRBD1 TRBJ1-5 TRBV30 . TGTGCCTCCGCCCTTGCAGGGGGCCAGCCCCAGCATTTT CASALAGGQPQHF
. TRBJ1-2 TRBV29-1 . TGCAGCGTTGATACTCCAGGTTCAATCGGCCGCTACACCTTC CSVDTPGSIGRYTF
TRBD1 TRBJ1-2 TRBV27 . TGTGCCAGCAGTGAAACAGGGGTCGGTGGCTACACCTTC CASSETGVGGYTF
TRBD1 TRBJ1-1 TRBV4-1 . TGCGCCAGCAGCCCTTATCATGACAGGGGGAACACTGAAGCTTTCTTT CASSPYHDRGNTEAFF
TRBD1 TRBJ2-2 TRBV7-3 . TGTGCCAGCAGCTTAATTGGGACAGGGCCCGGGGAGCTGTTTTTT CASSLIGTGPGELFF
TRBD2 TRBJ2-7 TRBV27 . TGTGCCAGCAGTTTATTAGGACTAGCGGGTGCGAACTCCTACGAGCAGTACTTC CASSLLGLAGANSYEQYF
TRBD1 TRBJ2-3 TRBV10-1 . TGCGCCAGCAGTCACAGGGGTTCGGATACGCAGTATTTT CASSHRGSDTQYF
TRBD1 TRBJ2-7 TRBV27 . TGTGCCAGCTTTACCTCCGGGACAGGGGTCTACGAGCAGTACTTC CASFTSGTGVYEQYF
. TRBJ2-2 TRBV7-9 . TGTGCCAGCAGCGATCCTGCCAGTTTCGACACCGGGGAGCTGTTTTTT CASSDPASFDTGELFF
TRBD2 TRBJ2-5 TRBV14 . TGTGCCAGCAGCCCCGGACTAGCGGGAGGAGAGACCCAGTACTTC CASSPGLAGGETQYF
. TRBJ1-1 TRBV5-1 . TGCGCCAGCAGCTTGGACAGGAACGGAGCTTTCTTT CASSLDRNGAFF
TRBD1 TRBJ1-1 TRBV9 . TGTGCCAGCAGCGCGGGACAGGGGCGGACTCCGGGCACTGAAGCTTTCTTT CASSAGQGRTPGTEAFF
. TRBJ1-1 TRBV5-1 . TGCGCCAGCAGCCTAAGGGAAGGGACATTCAAAGAGGCTTTCTTT CASSLREGTFKEAFF
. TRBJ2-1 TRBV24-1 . TGTGCCACCAGTGACCCGACGGAGTCCTCCTACAATGAGCAGTTCTTC CATSDPTESSYNEQFF
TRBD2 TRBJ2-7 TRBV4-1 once TGCGCCAGCAGCCAAGAGTGGTTTGGGACTAGCGGGAGCCCCCACGAGCAGTACTTC CASSQEWFGTSGSPHEQYF
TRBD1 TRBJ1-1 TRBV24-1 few TGTGCCACCAGTGACGCGACAGGGGCCACTGAAGCTTTCTTT CATSDATGATEAFF
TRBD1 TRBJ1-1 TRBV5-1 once TGCGCCAGCAGCCCGGGGACAGGGGCCTCCACTGAAGCTTTCTTT CASSPGTGASTEAFF
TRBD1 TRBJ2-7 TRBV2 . TGTGCCAGCAGAGACCCGGGACAGAAATACGAGCAGTACTTC CASRDPGQKYEQYF
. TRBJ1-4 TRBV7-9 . TGTGCCAGCAGCTTATCGGTCGCTAATGAAAAACTGTTTTTT CASSLSVANEKLFF
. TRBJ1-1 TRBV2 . TGTGCCAGCAGCCTACAGGGTACGAACACTGAAGCTTTCTTT CASSLQGTNTEAFF
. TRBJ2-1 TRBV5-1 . TGCGCCAGCAGCTTGGGACAGTCTACCTACAATGAGCAGTTCTTC CASSLGQSTYNEQFF